A selection of T cell receptor beta chains follows, all from one sample in a study of blood T cell repertoires in COVID-19. Clones were read by immunoSEQ multiplex PCR, and TCRdb kept only the in-frame ones, dropping some. The sample has 170,000 or so clones, around 83% seen once; the top ten hold around 7.3%. Material for sequencing was peripheral blood. Every receptor here comes from a woman aged 65 to 85 with COVID-19, enrolled during active disease. The conserved cysteine and the conserved F or W are not part of the CDR3 here. Fields, in order: CDR3 protein, V gene, D gene. D genes are given only for firm matches.

CDR3 protein: ASNRGLYSPLH
V gene: TRBV28
D gene: TRBD1

CDR3 protein: ASRTGEAYEQY
V gene: TRBV6-6
D gene: NA

CDR3 protein: ASRTGTAMTEAF
V gene: TRBV5-1
D gene: TRBD1

CDR3 protein: ASSVDLAGGVDTQY
V gene: TRBV9
D gene: TRBD2

CDR3 protein: ASSQQQGRRVGYT
V gene: TRBV3-1/TRBV3-2
D gene: TRBD1

CDR3 protein: ASSQEWTSGRRYNEQF
V gene: TRBV14
D gene: TRBD2

CDR3 protein: AGGGANVLT
V gene: TRBV2
D gene: NA

CDR3 protein: ASSPGTGGSGYT
V gene: TRBV18
D gene: TRBD1

CDR3 protein: ASRGVFGPNEQF
V gene: TRBV2
D gene: NA

CDR3 protein: ASSPGGRYEQY
V gene: TRBV28
D gene: TRBD1

CDR3 protein: ASSLTGPDTQY
V gene: TRBV7-9
D gene: NA

CDR3 protein: ASSPSQNTNSPLH
V gene: TRBV5-1
D gene: NA

CDR3 protein: ASSQSGTYEQY
V gene: TRBV3-1/TRBV3-2
D gene: NA

CDR3 protein: ASSLHYTGTIHGGTQY
V gene: TRBV11-2
D gene: TRBD2

CDR3 protein: ASSSIAGGRETQY
V gene: TRBV7-7
D gene: TRBD2

CDR3 protein: ASGQNMDRDNSPLH
V gene: TRBV7-9
D gene: TRBD1

CDR3 protein: ASSQGGSLGNTIY
V gene: TRBV5-4
D gene: NA

CDR3 protein: ATSDPGQSNTGELF
V gene: TRBV24-1
D gene: NA

CDR3 protein: ANSGHSIDTQY
V gene: TRBV6-5
D gene: NA

CDR3 protein: ASSLLAGGRF
V gene: TRBV28
D gene: TRBD2

CDR3 protein: SVDVRAGWVHEQF
V gene: TRBV29-1
D gene: NA

CDR3 protein: ASSSRTGLNIQY
V gene: TRBV28
D gene: NA

CDR3 protein: ASSMGQEIYGYT
V gene: TRBV19
D gene: TRBD1

CDR3 protein: ASSLRLAGSSGANVLT
V gene: TRBV7-2
D gene: NA

CDR3 protein: ASKAQAARQPQH
V gene: TRBV2
D gene: NA

CDR3 protein: ASSPTSGRVWDTQY
V gene: TRBV5-4
D gene: TRBD2